Shown below are 16 T cell receptor beta chains from a single sample sequenced in a study of blood T cell repertoires in COVID-19. Repertoires were generated with immunoSEQ multiplex PCR, while TCRdb's copy carries only in-frame clones and drops some. This sample has approximately 210,000 clones, with around 86% found just once. Sequenced: peripheral blood. These receptors originate from a man younger than 40 who had recovered from COVID-19.

V usage is TRBV30 and J usage is TRBJ2-7; D might be TRBD1 (6 bases). The CDR3 is made up of 13 amino acids. CDR1 and CDR2 from the germline V gene are GTSNPN and SVGIG (reference sequence). V was cut by 5 bases and J by 1 base, with 12 bases left in between. CDR3 DNA: TGTGCCTGGTTAGAGGGGGAATCCTACGAGCAGTACTTC. This codes for CAWLEGESYEQYF.

V is TRBV4-2 and J is TRBJ2-5; 8 nucleotides line up with TRBD2. The V segment lost 1 base and the J segment 5 bases; nucleotides outside the gene matches: 18. Germline CDR1 LGHNA, CDR2 YNFKEQ. This CDR3 is built from 19 residues. For the CDR3, the DNA is TGTGCCAGCAGCCAAGTGGCAGCGAATAACGGGGGGGCCTATGAGACCCAGTACTTC. As protein: CASSQVAANNGGAYETQYF.

This clone was seen more than once but under ten times. The CDR3 loop is CASSTGQGSGNQPQHF. CDR3 coding DNA: TGTGCCAGTAGTACCGGACAGGGTTCTGGGAATCAGCCCCAGCATTTT. This chain joins TRBV19 and TRBJ1-5; 8 positions match TRBD1. The J segment lost 4 bases and the V segment lost 4 bases, leaving 9 bases of the junction unmatched. This CDR3 has 16 amino acids. The germline V gene encodes CDR1 LNHDA and CDR2 SQIVND (reference sequence).

Turning to this clone: The same CDR3 can be traced to other DNA sequences in this sample. The chain recombines TRBV7-9 with TRBJ1-5, with 7 nucleotides matching TRBD1. The J segment lost 4 bases and the V segment lost 8 bases, leaving 2 bases of the junction unmatched. The CDR3 loop spans 12 amino acids. Germline loops: CDR1 SEHNR, CDR2 FQNEAQ (reference sequence). The CDR3 region has the DNA TGTGCCAGCGGGACAGATAATCAGCCCCAGCATTTT. Translating it yields CASGTDNQPQHF.

The chain uses TRBV7-9 and TRBJ1-1, with D possibly being TRBD1 (5 bases). The CDR3 loop spans 14 amino acids. Germline assignment: CDR1 SEHNR and CDR2 FQNEAQ (reference sequence). Trimming shortened V by 2 bases and J by 8 bases, and 15 bases separated the two germline ends. The CDR3 is CASSLLELGGEAFF. The DNA for the CDR3 is TGTGCCAGCAGCTTACTGGAGTTGGGGGGAGAAGCTTTCTTT.

The J gene is TRBJ1-4, the V gene TRBV30; D might be TRBD1 (6 bases). This CDR3 comprises 14 residues. Trimming removed 5 bases at V and 4 bases at J, with 14 bases between. CDR1 GTSNPN and CDR2 SVGIG come from the germline V gene (reference sequence). DNA of the CDR3: TGTGCCTGGGTGTCCGGGGGGCTTAATGAAAAACTGTTTTTT. This codes for CAWVSGGLNEKLFF.

The chain recombines TRBV11-3 with TRBJ1-1; D is possibly TRBD1 (6 bases). CDR1 and CDR2 (germline): SGHNT, YENEEA. V gave up 4 bases and J gave up 2 bases, with 8 bases separating them. This CDR3 region has 13 residues. The CDR3 sequence is CASSSGHNTEAFF. The CDR3 DNA follows: TGTGCCAGCAGCTCGGGACACAACACTGAAGCTTTCTTT.

This clone was detected only once. The rearrangement joins TRBV2 to TRBJ1-2, with a tentative D call TRBD1 (5 bases). CDR3 size: 17 residues. V lost 5 bases and J lost 4, with 23 bases in between. Germline CDR1 and CDR2: SNHLY and FYNNEI. CDR3 sequence (DNA): TGTGCCAGCAGTTCCGGGCGTCAGGGAGGCATTCCCTATGGCTACACCTTC. Translated: CASSSGRQGGIPYGYTF. Full variable domain (outside the CDR3, taken from reference TRBV2 and TRBJ1-2): EPEVTQTPSHQVTQMGQEVILRCVPISNHLYFYWYRQILGQKVEFLVSFYNNEISEKSEIFDDQFSVERPDGSNFTLKIRSTKLEDSAMYFCASSSGRQGGIPYGYTFGSGTRLTVV.

This chain's CDR3 is CASRGQWNQPQHF. In DNA form, the CDR3 reads TGTGCCAGCAGGGGACAGTGGAATCAGCCCCAGCATTTT. V gene TRBV28 combines with J gene TRBJ1-5; 7 bases are a match to TRBD1. Trimming cost V 6 bases and J 4 bases; bases outside gene matches: 3. The CDR3 spans 13 residues. The germline V gene has CDR1 MDHEN and CDR2 SYDVKM. Full variable domain (outside the CDR3, taken from reference TRBV28 and TRBJ1-5): DVKVTQSSRYLVKRTGEKVFLECVQDMDHENMFWYRQDPGLGLRLIYFSYDVKMKEKGDIPEGYSVSREKKERFSLILESASTNQTSMYLCASRGQWNQPQHFGDGTRLSIL.

The chain links TRBV24-1 to TRBJ2-3, with TRBD2 as a possible D gene (6 bases). CDR3 length: 15 amino acids. The germline CDR1 and CDR2 sequences are KGHDR and SFDVKD. Trimming took off 0 bases at V and 4 bases at J, with 10 bases between the two ends. The CDR3 spells CATSDLVGGADTQYF. CDR3 nucleotides: TGTGCCACCAGTGATTTGGTCGGAGGGGCAGATACGCAGTATTTT.

This sequence joins TRBV9 and TRBJ2-7; TRBD2 is a possible D gene (5 bases). Per the germline V gene, CDR1 is SGDLS and CDR2 is YYNGEE. This CDR3 comprises 14 residues. V lost 0 bases, J lost 3 bases, and 10 bases lay in between. The CDR3, as DNA: TGTGCCAGCAGCGTAGCAAGGACTGGCTACGAGCAGTACTTC. Its translation: CASSVARTGYEQYF.

This clone turned up a few times. The chain links TRBV9 to TRBJ2-1; 8 bases map to TRBD2. The CDR3 loop spans 15 amino acids. Per germline, CDR1 SGDLS and CDR2 YYNGEE. J lost 10 bases, V lost 3 bases, and 12 bases had no gene match. The CDR3 coding sequence is TGTGCCAGCAGCGCCCCTACGGGGGGGCCGGGGGAGCAGTTCTTC. This translates into CASSAPTGGPGEQFF.

The rearrangement uses TRBV29-1 and TRBJ2-7; 7 bases line up with TRBD2. Trimming removed 4 bases from V and 5 bases from J; junction bases left unmatched: 5. The germline V gene encodes CDR1 SQVTM and CDR2 ANQGSEA. The CDR3 loop spans 12 amino acids. As DNA, the CDR3 is TGCAGCGTTGTCGAAGGGAGGGACGAGCAGTACTTC. This encodes CSVVEGRDEQYF.

This chain joins TRBV7-9 and TRBJ2-2; 12 bases align to TRBD2. Germline lookup yields CDR1 SEHNR and CDR2 FQNEAQ (reference sequence). The CDR3 sequence is 14 residues long. The CDR3 loop reads CFGLAGPGTGELFF. CDR3 nucleotide sequence: TGTTTCGGACTAGCGGGGCCGGGTACCGGGGAGCTGTTTTTT.

CDR3 protein: CASSEVSGRSGYTF. DNA of the CDR3: TGTGCCAGCAGTGAAGTTTCCGGGAGGAGTGGCTACACCTTC. The V and J genes are TRBV6-1 and TRBJ1-2; the D is unclear. In germline, CDR1 is MNHNS, CDR2 SASEGT. This CDR3 is built from 14 residues. V shed 1 base and J shed 7 bases, with 13 bases lying between them.

The rearrangement uses TRBV24-1 and TRBJ1-2, with a weak D call TRBD1 (5 bases). V was cut by 2 bases and J by 2 bases, with 11 bases left in between. Germline V lookup: CDR1 KGHDR, CDR2 SFDVKD. The CDR3 length is 15 residues. The CDR3 protein is CATSDSKTANYGYTF. DNA for the CDR3: TGTGCCACCAGTGATTCGAAGACAGCCAACTATGGCTACACCTTC.